This T cell receptor beta chain was profiled in a study of shared clonotypes between healthy human individuals. Study-level points and caveats: Rarefaction exposed incomplete sorted-subset sequencing despite large depth. Depth of sequencing was expected to influence donor clonotype sharing.

Only a few counts were recorded for this clone. Its specificity is unknown. The CDR3 is 14 residues long. In germline, CDR1 is SGHTA, CDR2 FQGNSA. Trimming cost V 4 bases and J 5 bases; bases outside gene matches: 5. Some clones are missing from TCRdb's copy, which holds only in-frame ones; the method was immunoSEQ multiplex PCR. The data contain 1,100,000 or so clones, approximately 80% of them singletons. Sequences were obtained from memory CD4+ T cells from PBMCs. The subset was: CD45RA-negative fraction. The chain recombines TRBV7-2 with TRBJ2-7, with 10 bases that match TRBD1. The TCR was taken from a man in his late teens or twenties in good health. Some clones in this sample may be carry-over from other donors' samples. The CDR3 loop is CASSWDRGGDEQYF. CDR3 DNA sequence: TGTGCCAGCAGCTGGGACAGGGGCGGCGACGAGCAGTACTTC.